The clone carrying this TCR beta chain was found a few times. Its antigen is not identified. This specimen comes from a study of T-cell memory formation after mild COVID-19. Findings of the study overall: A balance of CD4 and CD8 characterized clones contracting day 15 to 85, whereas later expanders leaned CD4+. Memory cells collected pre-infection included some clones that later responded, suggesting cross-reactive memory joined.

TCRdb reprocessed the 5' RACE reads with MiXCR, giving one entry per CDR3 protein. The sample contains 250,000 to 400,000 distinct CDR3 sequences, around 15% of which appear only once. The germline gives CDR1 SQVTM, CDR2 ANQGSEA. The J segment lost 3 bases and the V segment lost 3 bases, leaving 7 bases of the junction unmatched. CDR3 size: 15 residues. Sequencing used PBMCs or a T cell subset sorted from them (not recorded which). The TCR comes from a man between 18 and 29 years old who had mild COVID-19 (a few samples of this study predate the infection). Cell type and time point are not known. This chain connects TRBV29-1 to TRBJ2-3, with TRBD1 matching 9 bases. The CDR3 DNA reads TGCAGCGTTGACAGGGACAGGGCTTTGACAGATACGCAGTATTTT. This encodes CSVDRDRALTDTQYF.